The clone carrying this T cell receptor (beta chain) appeared a single time. The antigen is undetermined. The time point: blood 2 weeks post-SBRT. Treatment defined: 15 Gy SBRT to primary tumor, nephrectomy 4 weeks later. Blood was sampled at baseline, 2 weeks and 4 weeks after SBRT. The data were taken from a study of radiation and T cells in renal cell carcinoma. About the research overall: Nephrectomy followed 15 Gy stereotactic body radiation by 4 weeks.

The method was immunoSEQ multiplex PCR; TCRdb's version includes in-frame clones alone and lacks a portion of them. The top ten clones hold less than 2.5% of a sample with around 120,000 clones, approximately 75% of them seen once. Findings of the study overall: Without pretreatment biopsies, baseline tumor clonotype presence was undetermined. From baseline, blood top tumor clonotypes peaked at 2 weeks post-radiation.

The sequence came from a woman between 55 and 75 years old with renal cell carcinoma. This sample comprised blood, obtained from a patient whose treatment included radiotherapy and nephrectomy.

Here the CDR3 DNA reads TGTGCCAGCAGTGTTCTAGCGGGAACAGATACGCAGTATTTT. Protein sequence: CASSVLAGTDTQYF. The chain combines TRBV2 with TRBJ2-3; the match to TRBD2 covers 9 bases. The CDR3 consists of 14 residues. Germline V gene sequence: CDR1 SNHLY, CDR2 FYNNEI. The V and J ends lost 4 bases and 3 bases, in that order; junction bases with no gene match: 2.